This T cell receptor beta chain was sequenced in a study of cytomegalovirus exposure and HLA in healthy donors. Germline assignment: CDR1 LNHNV and CDR2 YYDKDF (reference sequence). Between the trimmed V and J ends, which lost 5 bases and 1 base, there was a span of 12 bases. CDR3 length: 15 residues. Vbeta (60) and Jbeta (13) primers were used in the PCR. Profiling relied on immunoSEQ multiplex PCR, and the TCRdb table lists in-frame clones only, not all of them. In the table there are 200,000 or so clones, more than 75% of which are singletons. The receptor's source is a woman in her forties or fifties in good health and CMV-seropositive. The chain employs TRBV15 and TRBJ2-1; D is possibly TRBD1 (5 bases). The sequenced sample consisted of PBMCs. CDR3 in amino acids: CATSPRQWSYNEQFF. CDR3 coding DNA: TGTGCCACCAGCCCCCGACAGTGGTCCTACAATGAGCAGTTCTTC.